This T cell receptor (beta chain) comes out of a study of early T cells in non-severe SARS-CoV-2 infection. Background on the study: Alpha and beta chains were unpaired, from unsorted whole-blood bulk RNA. Whole-study findings and limits: VDJdb matching, biased toward anti-spike CD8 responses, missed private and CD4 specificities.

The V gene end was trimmed by 11 bases and the J gene end by 6 bases; junction bases not matched to a gene: 11. Germline V CDR1 and CDR2: MNHNS, SASEGT. CDR3 size: 13 residues. This clonotype was picked up many times. Its specificity is not known. Each cDNA molecule carried a unique molecular identifier. TCRdb fed the 5' RACE reads into MiXCR, producing one record per CDR3 protein. The sample has some 80,000 distinct CDR3 sequences; approximately 15% are singletons. The sequence was obtained from an adult who was a healthcare worker with PCR-confirmed SARS-CoV-2 infection or an uninfected control (not recorded which). The chain is built from TRBV6-1 and TRBJ1-2; 8 bases are a match to TRBD1. The sample taken for sequencing was whole blood. The chain's CDR3 is CASQGASYDGYTF. As DNA, the CDR3 is TGTGCCTCCCAGGGGGCTTCCTACGATGGCTACACCTTC.